The 17 T cell receptor beta chains listed next were all sequenced from one sample in a study of T cells in localized non-small cell lung cancer. The data were produced by immunoSEQ multiplex PCR, yet TCRdb's version contains in-frame clones alone and is incomplete. Of roughly 72,000 clones in the sample, roughly nine tenths were seen once. Source: peripheral blood, taken before any cancer treatment. The receptors were gathered from a male donor older than 55 with stage III squamous cell lung carcinoma.

The chain carries TRBV5-1 and TRBJ2-6, with 7 bases identical to TRBD1. This CDR3 has 16 residues. V was pared by 2 bases and J by 2 bases, with 4 bases of the junction left unmatched. Germline V gene lookup returns CDR1 SGHRS and CDR2 YFSETQ. CDR3 amino acids: CASSFTGEAGANVLTF. CDR3 sequence (DNA): TGCGCCAGCAGCTTTACAGGGGAAGCTGGGGCCAACGTCCTGACTTTC.

V is TRBV29-1 and J is TRBJ1-4; 7 bases fit TRBD1. The CDR3 runs to 13 residues. Germline CDR1 reads SQVTM; CDR2 reads ANQGSEA. Germline trimming cut 6 bases from V and 7 bases from J; bases unmatched to any gene: 8. The CDR3 protein is CSVEGDRGEKLFF. The CDR3 nucleotides are TGCAGCGTGGAGGGGGACAGAGGTGAAAAACTGTTTTTT. Drawing the rest from reference TRBV29-1 and TRBJ1-4, the complete variable domain is SAVISQKPSRDICQRGTSLTIQCQVDSQVTMMFWYRQQPGQSLTLIATANQGSEATYESGFVIDKFPISRPNLTFSTLTVSNMSPEDSSIYLCSVEGDRGEKLFFGSGTQLSVL.

The chain is built from TRBV29-1 and TRBJ1-2; TRBD1 is a possible D gene (5 bases). CDR1 SQVTM and CDR2 ANQGSEA come from the germline V gene. The CDR3 has 12 residues. V was clipped by 7 bases and J by 6 bases, with 15 bases between them. The CDR3 reads CSGTDRENGYTF. As DNA, the CDR3 is TGCAGCGGTACCGACAGAGAAAATGGCTACACCTTC.

The rearrangement joins TRBV10-3 to TRBJ2-1; tentative D call: TRBD1 (5 bases). Trimming took off 10 bases at V and 5 bases at J, with 15 bases between the two ends. This CDR3 contains 13 residues. The germline CDR1 and CDR2 sequences are ENHRY and SYGVKD. The CDR3 sequence: CATEGAVDNEQFF. As DNA, the CDR3 is TGTGCCACCGAAGGGGCTGTTGACAATGAGCAGTTCTTC.

The chain joins TRBV7-2 to TRBJ2-2; 8 bases fit TRBD1. CDR3 size: 17 residues. After removal of 5 bases from V and 3 bases from J, the junction contained 11 bases not matched to a gene. Per the germline V gene, CDR1 is SGHTA and CDR2 is FQGNSA. The CDR3, as DNA: TGTGCCAGCAGCCATACCCGGTCAGGGGGCGACACCGGGGAGCTGTTTTTT. It encodes CASSHTRSGGDTGELFF.

CDR3 nucleotide sequence: TGCAGGCCGGGGGGGGTCTACGAGCAGTACTTC. Translation: CRPGGVYEQYF. This chain connects TRBV20-1 to TRBJ2-7, with 8 bases that match TRBD2. The germline CDR1 and CDR2 sequences are DFQATT and SNEGSKA (reference sequence). The CDR3 totals 11 residues.

This sequence joins TRBV7-2 and TRBJ2-5; possibly TRBD1 for D (5 bases). With 5 bases removed from V and 5 bases from J, the gap between germline ends came to 18 bases. From germline, CDR1 is SGHTA and CDR2 FQGNSA. The CDR3 extends over 15 amino acids. The CDR3 reads CASSESIGAWETQYF. CDR3 bases: TGTGCCAGCAGCGAAAGCATAGGGGCGTGGGAGACCCAGTACTTC.

The chain recombines TRBV7-2 with TRBJ1-2; TRBD1 is a possible D gene (6 bases). CDR1 is SGHTA and CDR2 is FQGNSA in the germline V gene. This CDR3 is 15 amino acids long. Trimming removed 0 bases at V and 6 bases at J, with 14 bases between. CDR3 in DNA: TGTGCCAGCAGCTTAGCGCAACAGGGCCGAAATGGCTACACCTTC. Amino acids: CASSLAQQGRNGYTF.

Concerning this clone: Because the CDR3's place on the DNA is in doubt, the DNA is left out and the CDR3 is given as listed by TCRdb. This chain connects TRBV19 to TRBJ1-2; no DNA check was done on the table's D call, TRBD1. The CDR3 is 14 amino acids long, termini counted. The germline V gene has CDR1 LNHDA and CDR2 SQIVND (reference sequence). The CDR3 here is CASSIPGTVGGGTF.

This chain links TRBV5-1 with TRBJ1-5; 8 bases are shared with TRBD1. CDR3 length: 14 amino acids. Germline values: CDR1 SGHRS, CDR2 YFSETQ. Trimming took 4 bases from V and 4 from J; bases not matched to a gene: 4. In nucleotides, the CDR3 is TGCGCCAGCAGCCCAGGGACAGGTAATCAGCCCCAGCATTTT. Translation: CASSPGTGNQPQHF.

This chain connects TRBV29-1 to TRBJ1-1, with 12 bases identical to TRBD1. CDR1 is SQVTM, CDR2 ANQGSEA, per germline. V shed 7 bases and J 7 bases; nucleotides not matched to a gene: 7. The CDR3 sequence is 13 residues long. This CDR3 reads CSGRDRGQGEAFF. CDR3 coding DNA: TGCAGCGGTCGGGACAGGGGGCAGGGTGAAGCTTTCTTT. The variable domain in full, with the rest retrieved from reference TRBV29-1 and TRBJ1-1, is SAVISQKPSRDICQRGTSLTIQCQVDSQVTMMFWYRQQPGQSLTLIATANQGSEATYESGFVIDKFPISRPNLTFSTLTVSNMSPEDSSIYLCSGRDRGQGEAFFGQGTRLTVV.

The chain uses TRBV6-5 and TRBJ1-4; unclear D gene. The ends were cut back, 6 bases at V and 10 bases at J, with 12 bases in the middle. Germline values: CDR1 MNHEY, CDR2 SVGAGI. CDR3 length equals 12 residues. This CDR3 is CASSGPTPKLFF. CDR3 nucleotide sequence: TGTGCCAGCAGCGGGCCGACCCCAAAACTGTTTTTT.

The CDR3 DNA sequence: TGCAGCGTTGAGGTGGAGACCCAGTACTTC. It yields the protein CSVEVETQYF. This chain joins TRBV29-1 and TRBJ2-5; no firm D call. V was trimmed by 3 bases and J by 5 bases, leaving 4 bases between them. Germline CDR1 and CDR2: SQVTM and ANQGSEA. The CDR3 loop spans 10 amino acids. Combining the CDR3 with reference TRBV29-1 and TRBJ2-5 gives the whole variable domain SAVISQKPSRDICQRGTSLTIQCQVDSQVTMMFWYRQQPGQSLTLIATANQGSEATYESGFVIDKFPISRPNLTFSTLTVSNMSPEDSSIYLCSVEVETQYFGPGTRLLVL.

The V and J genes are TRBV19 and TRBJ1-5, with a possible D match to TRBD1 (5 bases). The CDR3 runs 14 residues. Germline-derived CDR1 and CDR2 are LNHDA and SQIVND (reference sequence). The germline V and J ends were trimmed by 7 bases and 2 bases, with 12 bases remaining between them. CDR3 DNA sequence: TGTGCCAGTATGCCTAGGGGAGGCAATCAGCCCCAGCATTTT. As protein: CASMPRGGNQPQHF.

This clone was picked up a small number of times. The chain uses TRBV7-9 and TRBJ2-1; D may match TRBD1 or TRBD2 (5 bases each). V lost 5 bases, J lost 2 bases, and 13 bases lay in between. Germline V lookup: CDR1 SEHNR, CDR2 FQNEAQ (reference sequence). CDR3 length equals 15 residues. The CDR3 nucleotides are TGTGCCAGCAGCCCTGGGGGTTTTGCCTACAATGAGCAGTTCTTC. Amino acids: CASSPGGFAYNEQFF.

The chain couples TRBV7-2 to TRBJ1-1; the D gene is possibly TRBD1 (6 bases). This CDR3 has 14 amino acids. The germline V gene encodes CDR1 SGHTA and CDR2 FQGNSA. Trimming removed 0 bases from V and 6 bases from J, with 11 bases in between. The CDR3 region is CASSLALTGSEAFF. The CDR3 DNA reads TGTGCCAGCAGCTTAGCGTTAACAGGGTCTGAAGCTTTCTTT. The variable domain in full, completed from reference TRBV7-2 and TRBJ1-1, reads GAGVSQSPSNKVTEKGKDVELRCDPISGHTALYWYRQSLGQGLEFLIYFQGNSAPDKSGLPSDRFSAERTGGSVSTLTIQRTQQEDSAVYLCASSLALTGSEAFFGQGTRLTVV.

This clone was seen only once. The V call is TRBV4-1, the J call TRBJ1-3, with 10 bases aligning to TRBD1. V gave up 4 bases and J gave up 0 bases; unmatched junction bases: 15. Germline assignment: CDR1 MGHRA and CDR2 YSYEKL. The CDR3 covers 20 residues. In DNA form, the CDR3 reads TGCGCCAGCAGCCTCGTCCCGGGACAGGGGTCCACGAGCTCTGGAAACACCATATATTTT. Its translation is CASSLVPGQGSTSSGNTIYF.